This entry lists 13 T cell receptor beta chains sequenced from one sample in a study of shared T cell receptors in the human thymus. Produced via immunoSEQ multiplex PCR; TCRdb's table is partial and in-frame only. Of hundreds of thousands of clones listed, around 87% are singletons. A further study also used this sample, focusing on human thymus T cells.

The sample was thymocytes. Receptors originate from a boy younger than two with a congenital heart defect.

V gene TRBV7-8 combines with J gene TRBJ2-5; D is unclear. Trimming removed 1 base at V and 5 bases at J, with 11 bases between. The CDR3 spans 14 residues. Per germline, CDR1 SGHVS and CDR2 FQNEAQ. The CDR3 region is CASSLGQFSETQYF. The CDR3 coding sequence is TGTGCCAGCAGCTTAGGTCAGTTTTCGGAGACCCAGTACTTC. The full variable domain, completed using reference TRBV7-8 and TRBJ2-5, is GAGVSQSPRYKVAKRGQDVALRCDPISGHVSLFWYQQALGQGPEFLTYFQNEAQLDKSGLPSDRFFAERPEGSVSTLKIQRTQQEDSAVYLCASSLGQFSETQYFGPGTRLLVL.

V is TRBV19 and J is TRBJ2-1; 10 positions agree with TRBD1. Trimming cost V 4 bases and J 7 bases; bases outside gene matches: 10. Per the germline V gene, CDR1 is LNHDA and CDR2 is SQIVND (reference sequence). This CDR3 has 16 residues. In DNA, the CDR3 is TGTGCCAGTAGTACAGCCGGGACAGGGGACCGGAATGAGCAGTTCTTC. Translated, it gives CASSTAGTGDRNEQFF.

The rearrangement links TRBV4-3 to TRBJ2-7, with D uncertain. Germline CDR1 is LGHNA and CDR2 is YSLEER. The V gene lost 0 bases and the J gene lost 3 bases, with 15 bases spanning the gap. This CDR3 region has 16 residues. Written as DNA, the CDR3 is TGCGCCAGCAGCCAAGATGAAGGAGCTCGAATCTACGAGCAGTACTTC. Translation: CASSQDEGARIYEQYF.

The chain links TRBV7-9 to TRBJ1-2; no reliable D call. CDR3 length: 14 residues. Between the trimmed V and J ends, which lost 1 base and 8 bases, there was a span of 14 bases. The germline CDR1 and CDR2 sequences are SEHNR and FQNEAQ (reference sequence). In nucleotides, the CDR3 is TGTGCCAGCAGCTTAGAATCCTCGGACTGGGGCTACACCTTC. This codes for CASSLESSDWGYTF.

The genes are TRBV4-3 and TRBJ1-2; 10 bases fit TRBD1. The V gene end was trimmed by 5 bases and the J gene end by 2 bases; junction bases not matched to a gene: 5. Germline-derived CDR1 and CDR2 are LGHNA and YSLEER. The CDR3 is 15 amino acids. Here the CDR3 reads CASSAGQGYNYGYTF. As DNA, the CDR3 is TGCGCCAGCAGCGCGGGACAGGGGTACAACTATGGCTACACCTTC.

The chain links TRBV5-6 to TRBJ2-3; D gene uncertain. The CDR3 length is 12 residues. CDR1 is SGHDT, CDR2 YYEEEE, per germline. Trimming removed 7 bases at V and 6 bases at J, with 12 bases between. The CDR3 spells CASQLEPDTQYF. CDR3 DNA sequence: TGTGCCAGCCAATTGGAGCCGGATACGCAGTATTTT. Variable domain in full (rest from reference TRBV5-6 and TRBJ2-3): DAGVTQSPTHLIKTRGQQVTLRCSPKSGHDTVSWYQQALGQGPQFIFQYYEEEERQRGNFPDRFSGHQFPNYSSELNVNALLLGDSALYLCASQLEPDTQYFGPGTRLTVL.

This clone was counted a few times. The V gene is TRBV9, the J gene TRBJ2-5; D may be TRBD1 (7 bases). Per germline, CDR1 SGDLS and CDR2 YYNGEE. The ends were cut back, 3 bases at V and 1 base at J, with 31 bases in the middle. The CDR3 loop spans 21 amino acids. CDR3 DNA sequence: TGTGCCAGCAGCGAGAGGGGGCGGCGGGAAGGGGGTCCGGAGAGCCAAGAGACCCAGTACTTC. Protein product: CASSERGRREGGPESQETQYF. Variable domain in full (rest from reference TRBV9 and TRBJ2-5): DSGVTQTPKHLITATGQRVTLRCSPRSGDLSVYWYQQSLDQGLQFLIQYYNGEERAKGNILERFSAQQFPDLHSELNLSSLELGDSALYFCASSERGRREGGPESQETQYFGPGTRLLVL.

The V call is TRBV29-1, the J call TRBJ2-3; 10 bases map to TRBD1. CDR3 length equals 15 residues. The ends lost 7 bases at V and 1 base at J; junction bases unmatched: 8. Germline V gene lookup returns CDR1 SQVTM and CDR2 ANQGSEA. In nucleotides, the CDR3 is TGCAGCGCAGAGACAGGGGGCTGGGGCACAGATACGCAGTATTTT. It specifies CSAETGGWGTDTQYF.

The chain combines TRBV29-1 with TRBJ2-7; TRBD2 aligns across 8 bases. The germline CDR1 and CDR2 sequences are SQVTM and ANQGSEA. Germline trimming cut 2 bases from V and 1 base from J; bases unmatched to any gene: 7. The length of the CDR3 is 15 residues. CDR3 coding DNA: TGCAGCGTTGAACGGCTAGCGGGCCTATCCTACGAGCAGTACTTC. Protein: CSVERLAGLSYEQYF.

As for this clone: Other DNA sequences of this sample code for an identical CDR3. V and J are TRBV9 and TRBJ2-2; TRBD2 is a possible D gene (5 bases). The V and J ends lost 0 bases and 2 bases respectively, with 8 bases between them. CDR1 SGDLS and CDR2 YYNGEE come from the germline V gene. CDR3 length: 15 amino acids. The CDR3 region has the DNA TGTGCCAGCAGCGTAGGAGGGCTTAACACCGGGGAGCTGTTTTTT. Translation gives CASSVGGLNTGELFF. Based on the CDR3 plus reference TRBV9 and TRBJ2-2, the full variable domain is DSGVTQTPKHLITATGQRVTLRCSPRSGDLSVYWYQQSLDQGLQFLIQYYNGEERAKGNILERFSAQQFPDLHSELNLSSLELGDSALYFCASSVGGLNTGELFFGEGSRLTVL.

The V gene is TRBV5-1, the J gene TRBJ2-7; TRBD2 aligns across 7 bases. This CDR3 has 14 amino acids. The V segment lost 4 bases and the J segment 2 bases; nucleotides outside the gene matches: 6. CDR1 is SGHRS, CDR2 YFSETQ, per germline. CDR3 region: CASSRGDSAYEQYF. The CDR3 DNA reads TGCGCCAGCAGCCGGGGGGACTCTGCCTACGAGCAGTACTTC.

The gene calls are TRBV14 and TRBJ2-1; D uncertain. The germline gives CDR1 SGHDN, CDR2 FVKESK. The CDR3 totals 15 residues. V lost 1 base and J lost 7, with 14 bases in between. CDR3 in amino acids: CASSQGRGIRNEQFF. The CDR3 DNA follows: TGTGCCAGCAGCCAAGGCCGCGGAATCCGTAATGAGCAGTTCTTC.

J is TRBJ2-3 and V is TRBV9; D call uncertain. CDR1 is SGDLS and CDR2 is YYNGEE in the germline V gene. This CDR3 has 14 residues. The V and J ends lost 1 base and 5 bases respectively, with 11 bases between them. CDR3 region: CASSVSLVVDTQYF. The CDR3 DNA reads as TGTGCCAGCAGCGTATCTCTAGTGGTAGATACGCAGTATTTT.